This TCR beta chain comes out of a study of blood T cell repertoires in COVID-19. Germline CDR1 and CDR2: SGHRS and YFSETQ. Trimming at V came to 1 base and at J to 5 bases, leaving 3 bases not matched to a gene. This CDR3 is built from 14 residues. This clone showed up just once. Sequenced by immunoSEQ multiplex PCR; TCRdb stores in-frame clones only, minus some. Of fewer than 350,000 clones listed, 75% to 95% were seen once; the top ten hold roughly 7.3%. The clonotype originates from a woman in her thirties with COVID-19, enrolled during active disease. This chain uses TRBV5-1 with TRBJ2-5, with 9 bases aligning to TRBD1. Material: peripheral blood. The CDR3 sequence is CASSLTGGRETQYF. DNA for the CDR3: TGCGCCAGCAGCTTGACAGGGGGCCGGGAGACCCAGTACTTC. The full variable domain, completed using reference TRBV5-1 and TRBJ2-5, is KAGVTQTPRYLIKTRGQQVTLSCSPISGHRSVSWYQQTPGQGLQFLFEYFSETQRNKGNFPGRFSGRQFSNSRSEMNVSTLELGDSALYLCASSLTGGRETQYFGPGTRLLVL.